This entry features one T cell receptor beta chain sequence. As yet, its antigen is unknown. An end of the junction does not agree with germline; a read error may underlie this. The repertoire was sequenced with immunoSEQ multiplex PCR; TCRdb's copy has only in-frame clones and lacks some. The table shows just over 8,500 clones, with over 75% occurring only once. These data come from a study of T cell clonotyping in hematopoietic cell transplantation. Points from the study as a whole: Pathologically expanded recipient clonotypes increased progressively from day 30 to day 180 as diversity fell.

The CDR3 contains 9 residues. V is TRBV23-1 and J is TRBJ1-2, with 7 bases aligning to TRBD1. TRBV23-1 is identified as an open reading frame with a role that is uncertain. Sample: PBMCs, taken 180 days after allogeneic stem cell transplant. The clonotype originates from a female patient aged 25-39 years who had an allogeneic stem cell transplant, so the T cells may come from the graft donor. Some clones in this sample may be carry-over from other donors' samples. The CDR3 sequence: CATRPRTGF. The CDR3 nucleotides read TGCGCCACCCGTCCCCGGACAGGCTTC.